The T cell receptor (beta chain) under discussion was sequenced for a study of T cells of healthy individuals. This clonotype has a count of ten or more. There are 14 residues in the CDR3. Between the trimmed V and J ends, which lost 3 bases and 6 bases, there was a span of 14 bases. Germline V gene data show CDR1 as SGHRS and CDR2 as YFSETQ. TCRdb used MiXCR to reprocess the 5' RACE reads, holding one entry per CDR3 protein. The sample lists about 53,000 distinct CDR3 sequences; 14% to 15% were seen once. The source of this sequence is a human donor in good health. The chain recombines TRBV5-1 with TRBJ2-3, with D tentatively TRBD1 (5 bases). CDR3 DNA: TGCGCCAGCAGCTGGGCGCAGGGTACGGATACGCAGTATTTT. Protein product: CASSWAQGTDTQYF.